This T cell receptor (beta chain) was captured in a study of blood T cell repertoires in COVID-19. The wider study: T cells, B-cell-depleted T cells, or PBMCs provided the cDNA or gDNA that served as material.

In the original analysis: Counts of nucleated cells, estimated from reference gene primer amplification, were obtained. Libraries were prepared by immunoSEQ multiplex PCR; TCRdb keeps only in-frame clonotypes and omits some of them. Clone size and the V and J calls come from that table; the DNA yielded D and trimming. The data contain roughly 100,000 clones, roughly 80% of them singletons. Trimming cost V 7 bases and J 7 bases; bases outside gene matches: 12. CDR1 is WSHSY and CDR2 is SAAADI in the germline V gene. This CDR3 contains 15 residues. Sequenced input: peripheral blood. This clonotype was sampled from an elderly woman with acute or convalescent COVID-19. The J gene is TRBJ2-1, the V gene TRBV10-2; 8 bases align to TRBD2. Written as DNA, the CDR3 is TGCGCCAGCAAGATAGGGGGGACTAGTCATAATGAGCAGTTCTTC. It translates to CASKIGGTSHNEQFF.